A selection of T cell receptor beta chains follows, all from one sample in a study of cytomegalovirus exposure and HLA in healthy donors. Repertoires were generated with immunoSEQ multiplex PCR, while TCRdb's copy carries only in-frame clones and drops some. The data contain approximately 90,000 clones, approximately 81% of them seen just once; the ten biggest clones take up 7.4%. The source material was PBMCs. The receptors here all came from a man in his forties in good health and CMV-seropositive. Both conserved end residues are part of each CDR3.

V	J	CDR3
TRBV6-1	TRBJ2-5	CASKFGLLETQYF
TRBV21-1	TRBJ2-5	CASSNTLAGIIQETQYF
TRBV30	TRBJ2-1	CAWSVGGGNDEQFF
TRBV19	TRBJ2-4	CASSYSGQVSKNIQYF
TRBV14	TRBJ2-1	CASSKLGGGAYDEQFF
TRBV19	TRBJ2-3	CASSIQGLDSDTQYF
TRBV14	TRBJ2-2	CASSLRTGSNTGELFF
TRBV5-1	TRBJ1-1	CASSRTGADGTEAFF
TRBV6-1	TRBJ2-7	CASRETYEQYF
TRBV4-2	TRBJ2-3	CASSQSASGRLDTQYF
TRBV2	TRBJ2-7	CASSDQGSLQSEQYF
TRBV9	TRBJ1-4	CASSVETGASTNEKLFF
TRBV9	TRBJ2-1	CASSPNVGTGHNEQFF
TRBV30	TRBJ1-5	CAWNVHPGQPQHF
TRBV6-1	TRBJ2-5	CASSEGHISGSLQETQYF
TRBV7-9	TRBJ2-7	CASSQWGGSRPYEQYF
TRBV19	TRBJ1-2	CASEPTGSYGYTF
TRBV6-5	TRBJ1-2	CASRQDRVDGYTF
TRBV11-2	TRBJ2-2	CASSLHHTTFTNTGELFF
TRBV6-6	TRBJ1-5	CASTLDSNQPQHF
TRBV5-1	TRBJ1-2	CASRRGAVERTGANYGYTF
TRBV18	TRBJ2-5	CASSPSDGFETQYF
TRBV27	TRBJ1-1	CASSRLDSVRDTEAFF
TRBV15	TRBJ2-5	CATGGSQETQYF
TRBV6-1	TRBJ1-1	CASSETGAIPNTEAFF
TRBV6-5	NA	CASLGTGAEQYF
TRBV7-2	TRBJ2-7	CASSLGALLAGGSYEQYF
TRBV5-1	NA	CASSLGQGADEQYF
TRBV18	TRBJ2-1	CASSISGTSGRGEQFF
TRBV5-8	TRBJ2-7	CASSLDRDYEQYF
TRBV15	TRBJ2-2	CATSSPGLAGASGELFF
TRBV11-2	TRBJ2-3	CASSLDKRARADTQYF
TRBV7-9	TRBJ2-1	CASSKEAYNEQFF
TRBV28	TRBJ1-3	CASSRAGNTIYF
TRBV7-2	TRBJ2-2	CASSRALGAGGLFF
TRBV19	TRBJ2-1	CASRPRLAGGNEQFF
TRBV5-1	TRBJ2-1	CASSLAGTGVSNEQFF
TRBV5-4	TRBJ1-5	CASSRTPEQPQHF
TRBV2	TRBJ2-7	CASRNTESSGEQYF
TRBV6-1	TRBJ2-5	CASSLAGAQETQYF
TRBV1	TRBJ1-4	CTSSQGGRVQSRARGTEKLFF
TRBV15	TRBJ2-7	CTTSRSSGTYEQYF
TRBV2	TRBJ2-3	CASTGLASGTDTQYF
TRBV6-5	TRBJ2-7	CASSTSSYEQYF
TRBV6-6	TRBJ2-1	CASSYSLYNEQFF
TRBV7-2	TRBJ2-1	CASSLALAGGLPYNEQFF
TRBV9	TRBJ1-6	CASSISTGTNSPLHF
TRBV27	TRBJ1-5	CASSSGTGGNQPQHF
TRBV19	TRBJ1-1	CASSMGVGTEAFF
TRBV5-5	TRBJ2-3	CASSSEAGDTQYF
TRBV19	NA	CASSMGTGSSYEQYF
TRBV7-9	TRBJ2-2	CASSSGQVNGELFF
TRBV28	TRBJ1-1	CASRLTQGNTEAFF
TRBV15	TRBJ1-1	CATSRDHGDTEAFF
TRBV28	TRBJ2-3	CASSSPHTDTQYF
TRBV7-8	TRBJ2-7	CASSSRDSAYEQYF
TRBV15	TRBJ2-7	CATSIGTGPYEQYF
TRBV12-5	TRBJ2-3	CASGLVALASTDTQYF
TRBV11-2	TRBJ2-1	CASSPRTSAYNEQFF
TRBV27	TRBJ2-3	CASSLLRGITDTQYF